The next 29 T cell receptor beta chains were all read from a single sample in a study of response to subunit inactivated influenza vaccine. TCRdb re-analysed the RT-PCR reads in MiXCR, keeping a single row per CDR3 protein. Of over 300,000 distinct CDR3 sequences in the sample, 21% were seen once. The sequencing here drew on PBMCs from blood, taken 21 months after vaccination. The receptors come from a man aged 45-69 years who received an inactivated influenza vaccine.

The genes are TRBV11-2 and TRBJ1-3; 7 bases map to TRBD1. With 1 base clipped from V and 0 bases from J, the junction kept 3 bases outside the gene matches. Germline V gene lookup returns CDR1 SGHAT and CDR2 FQNNGV. The CDR3 is made up of 16 amino acids. The CDR3 sequence is CASSLGRQGSGNTIYF. DNA of the CDR3: TGTGCCAGCAGCTTAGGTCGACAGGGCTCTGGAAACACCATATATTTT.

V is TRBV12-3 or TRBV12-4 and J is TRBJ2-2; 7 bases align to TRBD1. Trimming cost V 6 bases and J 5 bases; bases outside gene matches: 3. The CDR3 totals 13 residues. DNA for the CDR3: TGTGCCAGCAGACAGACAGGGACCGGGGAGCTGTTTTTT. Translated: CASRQTGTGELFF.

Concerning this clonotype itself: This clone may be a read error of a much larger clone one base away. The chain has TRBV20-1 and TRBJ1-5, with 7 nucleotides matching TRBD1. J was trimmed by 0 bases and V by 6 bases; bases with no gene match: 11. The CDR3 has 16 amino acids. Germline loops: CDR1 DFQATT, CDR2 SNEGSKA (reference sequence). Written as DNA, the CDR3 is TGCAGTGCCCGGAGACAGGGTCTCAGTAGCAATCAGCCCCAGCATTTT. It yields the protein CSARRQGLSSNQPQHF.

The chain recombines TRBV9 with TRBJ2-3, with D possibly TRBD2 on 5 matching bases. Trimming shortened V by 0 bases and J by 4 bases, and 15 bases separated the two germline ends. The CDR3 extends over 16 amino acids. Germline lookup yields CDR1 SGDLS and CDR2 YYNGEE. DNA for the CDR3: TGTGCCAGCAGCGTAGAAGTGGTAGCGCGATCAGATACGCAGTATTTT. Protein product: CASSVEVVARSDTQYF.

In this sample, this clonotype turned up a few times. The chain uses TRBV29-1 and TRBJ1-1; no clear D. V lost 8 bases to trimming and J lost 2 bases, with 15 bases between them. Germline values: CDR1 SQVTM, CDR2 ANQGSEA. CDR3 length: 13 residues. The DNA of the CDR3 is TGCAGCCTGCAGCCGGGCCCCAACACTGAAGCTTTCTTT. Protein sequence: CSLQPGPNTEAFF.

The chain joins TRBV12-3 or TRBV12-4 to TRBJ1-2; 8 nucleotides align to TRBD1. The CDR3 covers 13 residues. Trimming cost V 4 bases and J 8 bases; bases outside gene matches: 6. The CDR3 DNA sequence: TGTGCCAGCAGTTCCAGGGGGCGTACGGGCTACACCTTC. It specifies CASSSRGRTGYTF.

The rearrangement joins TRBV5-4 to TRBJ1-1; D perhaps matches TRBD1 (5 bases). The CDR3 is 14 amino acids. From germline, CDR1 is SGHNT and CDR2 YYREEE (reference sequence). V lost 1 base and J lost 3, with 10 bases in between. The CDR3 region has the DNA TGTGCCAGCAGCTTGTTGGGGGAGGACACTGAAGCTTTCTTT. It is translated as CASSLLGEDTEAFF.

This clonotype was seen repeatedly, ten times or more. The chain joins TRBV5-1 to TRBJ1-1; 9 bases fit TRBD1. The CDR3 spans 15 residues. The V and J ends lost 0 bases and 6 bases, in that order; junction bases with no gene match: 6. Germline CDR1 and CDR2: SGHRS and YFSETQ. The CDR3 spells CASSLGDREFSEAFF. Here the CDR3 DNA reads TGCGCCAGCAGCTTGGGGGACAGGGAGTTCTCTGAAGCTTTCTTT.

A few counts support this clonotype. The chain links TRBV28 to TRBJ1-4; D is unresolved. The V end was cut by 4 bases, the J end by 0 bases, with 12 bases between. The CDR3 contains 16 residues. The germline CDR1 and CDR2 sequences are MDHEN and SYDVKM. CDR3 sequence (DNA): TGTGCCAGCAGTTATCCAGAGACTGCAACTAATGAAAAACTGTTTTTT. This encodes CASSYPETATNEKLFF.

V usage is TRBV4-2 and J usage is TRBJ2-2; TRBD2 matches at 7 bases. V trimming: 1 base; J trimming: 5 bases; junction bases outside the gene matches: 13. Germline loops: CDR1 LGHNA, CDR2 YNFKEQ. This CDR3 is built from 18 residues. The CDR3 DNA sequence: TGTGCCAGCAGCCAAGGGAACGGGGGGTTGGACTGGACCGGGGAGCTGTTTTTT. This translates into CASSQGNGGLDWTGELFF.

The rearrangement uses TRBV7-9 and TRBJ1-2; D is possibly TRBD1 (5 bases). With 5 bases removed from V and 6 bases from J, the gap between germline ends came to 10 bases. CDR3 size: 12 residues. Looked up from germline, CDR1 is SEHNR and CDR2 is FQNEAQ (reference sequence). The DNA of the CDR3 is TGTGCCAGCAGCCCTGGGACCGATGGCTACACCTTC. The encoded protein is CASSPGTDGYTF.

This clonotype was detected a few times. V usage is TRBV3-1 and J usage is TRBJ2-1; tentatively, D is TRBD2 (5 bases). Looked up from germline, CDR1 is LGHDT and CDR2 is YNNKEL (reference sequence). The CDR3 consists of 14 residues. Trimming stripped 4 bases from V and 3 bases from J, with 10 bases between. As DNA, the CDR3 is TGTGCCAGCAGCCCGATTGACTACTACAATGAGCAGTTCTTC. Amino acids: CASSPIDYYNEQFF.

This chain links TRBV15 with TRBJ1-5; perhaps TRBD1 as D (5 bases). The ends were cut back, 5 bases at V and 5 bases at J, with 10 bases in the middle. The CDR3 has 13 amino acids. The germline V gene encodes CDR1 LNHNV and CDR2 YYDKDF (reference sequence). In nucleotides, the CDR3 is TGTGCCACCAGCGCTGGGGGTGATCAGCCCCAGCATTTT. It yields the protein CATSAGGDQPQHF. Full variable domain (missing parts from reference TRBV15 and TRBJ1-5): DAMVIQNPRYQVTQFGKPVTLSCSQTLNHNVMYWYQQKSSQAPKLLFHYYDKDFNNEADTPDNFQSRRPNTSFCFLDIRSPGLGDTAMYLCATSAGGDQPQHFGDGTRLSIL.

Ten or more counts support this clonotype. The chain links TRBV4-3 to TRBJ1-1, with no clear D. Trimming shortened V by 2 bases and J by 1 base, and 11 bases separated the two germline ends. The CDR3 consists of 15 residues. Germline assignment: CDR1 LGHNA and CDR2 YSLEER. The CDR3 loop reads CASSQSLHQNTEAFF. In DNA form, the CDR3 reads TGCGCCAGCAGCCAATCCTTGCATCAGAACACTGAAGCTTTCTTT.

The J gene is TRBJ2-1, the V gene TRBV20-1; a possible D gene is TRBD1 (6 bases). CDR1 is DFQATT, CDR2 SNEGSKA, per germline (reference sequence). Trimming took off 0 bases at V and 4 bases at J, with 13 bases between the two ends. The CDR3 length is 15 residues. The CDR3, as DNA: TGCAGTGCTAGAGAAACAGGGTTAGGGTACAATGAGCAGTTCTTC. This codes for CSARETGLGYNEQFF.

The J gene is TRBJ2-2, the V gene TRBV28; D may be TRBD1 or TRBD2 (6 bases each). The CDR3 covers 15 residues. V lost 6 bases to trimming and J lost 7 bases, with 18 bases between them. The germline V gene has CDR1 MDHEN and CDR2 SYDVKM. In nucleotides, the CDR3 is TGTGCCAGCAGACTCCCGGTGGGGGGCGGCGGGGAGCTGTTTTTT. It yields the protein CASRLPVGGGGELFF.

The chain combines TRBV3-1 with TRBJ2-2, with 14 positions matching TRBD2. Germline CDR1 LGHDT, CDR2 YNNKEL (reference sequence). V was pared by 4 bases and J by 5 bases, with 9 bases of the junction left unmatched. The CDR3 is made up of 18 amino acids. This chain's CDR3 is CASSPSGLAGGRTGELFF. CDR3 nucleotide sequence: TGTGCCAGCAGCCCCTCCGGACTAGCGGGGGGTCGGACCGGGGAGCTGTTTTTT.

The V call is TRBV18, the J call TRBJ2-7; TRBD1 matches at 9 bases. V lost 0 bases, J lost 4 bases, and 4 bases stayed unmatched. The CDR3 is made up of 15 amino acids. CDR1 is KGHSH, CDR2 LQKENI, per germline. The CDR3 sequence: CASSPPGQGNYEQYF. In nucleotides, the CDR3 is TGTGCCAGCTCACCACCTGGACAGGGGAATTACGAGCAGTACTTC.

V usage is TRBV4-1 and J usage is TRBJ2-2; unclear D gene. V was pared by 2 bases and J by 8 bases, with 15 bases between. Germline V CDR1 and CDR2: MGHRA, YSYEKL. The CDR3 sequence is 15 residues long. The CDR3 spells CASSQMDEVLGELFF. In DNA form, the CDR3 reads TGCGCCAGCAGCCAAATGGATGAAGTCTTGGGGGAGCTGTTTTTT.

This clonotype was observed a handful of times. The chain combines TRBV6-2 or TRBV6-3 with TRBJ1-1; unclear D gene. Germline loops: CDR1 MNHEY, CDR2 SVGEGT. The V end was cut by 0 bases, the J end by 4 bases, with 12 bases between. The CDR3 sequence is 15 residues long. The CDR3 DNA follows: TGTGCCAGCAGTTACTCGTTCTTCCTTGGCACTGAAGCTTTCTTT. It codes for CASSYSFFLGTEAFF.

The chain is built from TRBV5-1 and TRBJ2-7, with D possibly being TRBD1 (6 bases). With 4 bases removed from V and 1 base from J, the gap between germline ends came to 12 bases. The CDR3 consists of 14 residues. Germline V gene sequence: CDR1 SGHRS, CDR2 YFSETQ. CDR3 amino acids: CASSPMTGSYEQYF. The DNA for the CDR3 is TGCGCCAGCAGCCCCATGACAGGATCCTACGAGCAGTACTTC. Combining the CDR3 with reference TRBV5-1 and TRBJ2-7 gives the whole variable domain KAGVTQTPRYLIKTRGQQVTLSCSPISGHRSVSWYQQTPGQGLQFLFEYFSETQRNKGNFPGRFSGRQFSNSRSEMNVSTLELGDSALYLCASSPMTGSYEQYFGPGTRLTVT.

The rearrangement uses TRBV12-3 or TRBV12-4 and TRBJ1-1; D gene unclear. There are 13 residues in the CDR3. Trimming left V 5 bases short and J 5 bases short, with 12 bases between. As DNA, the CDR3 is TGTGCCAGCAGTCCCAATAGTTGGACTGAAGCTTTCTTT. Protein product: CASSPNSWTEAFF.

Remarks on this clonotype: Since a much larger clone is just one base distant, this may be a read error. CDR3 region: CASSQDRGLYCYTF. The CDR3 DNA follows: TGTGCCAGCAGCCAAGATAGGGGGCTTTATTGCTACACCTTC. This rearrangement joins TRBV4-2 to TRBJ1-2, with 7 positions matching TRBD1. V trimming: 0 bases; J trimming: 9 bases; junction bases outside the gene matches: 7. The CDR3 contains 14 residues. Germline V CDR1 and CDR2: LGHNA, YNFKEQ.

This clonotype has more than one count but fewer than ten. The chain recombines TRBV5-1 with TRBJ2-7; 7 positions agree with TRBD1. Germline V gene data show CDR1 as SGHRS and CDR2 as YFSETQ. This CDR3 comprises 15 residues. V was clipped by 4 bases and J by 3 bases; unmatched bases: 10. The CDR3 nucleotides are TGCGCCAGCAGCCTGGAACCGACAGGGCGCTACGAGCAGTACTTC. Translation: CASSLEPTGRYEQYF.

This clonotype showed up just a few times. The V call is TRBV28, the J call TRBJ2-7; no firm D call. The CDR3 is 16 amino acids. Trimming removed 2 bases at V and 0 bases at J, with 14 bases between. Germline V gives CDR1 MDHEN, CDR2 SYDVKM. The CDR3 DNA reads TGTGCCAGCAGTTTAAAGCCGGCAGCCATCTCCTACGAGCAGTACTTC. Encoded protein: CASSLKPAAISYEQYF.

The chain has TRBV5-8 and TRBJ2-5; 7 bases match TRBD1. From germline, CDR1 is SGHTS and CDR2 YDEGEE. This CDR3 region has 14 residues. Trimming removed 4 bases from V and 2 bases from J; junction bases left unmatched: 5. This CDR3 is CASSTRDRQETQYF. The CDR3 nucleotides read TGTGCCAGCAGCACCCGGGACAGACAAGAGACCCAGTACTTC.

This chain links TRBV18 with TRBJ1-5; the D is unclear. Trimming left V 3 bases short and J 0 bases short, with 9 bases between. This CDR3 has 15 amino acids. CDR1 is KGHSH and CDR2 is LQKENI in the germline V gene. CDR3 residues: CASSPGGPSNQPQHF. In DNA, the CDR3 is TGTGCCAGCTCACCTGGAGGGCCTAGCAATCAGCCCCAGCATTTT.

The sample holds a few counts of this clonotype. The rearrangement joins TRBV28 to TRBJ1-6; no definite D call. Germline CDR1 MDHEN, CDR2 SYDVKM. Trimming pared 3 bases from V and 9 bases from J, leaving 9 bases between. The CDR3 loop spans 13 amino acids. CDR3 in amino acids: CASSLRPGSPLHF. The CDR3 DNA is TGTGCCAGCAGTTTGAGGCCGGGTTCACCCCTCCACTTT. The full variable domain, its missing parts supplied by reference TRBV28 and TRBJ1-6, is DVKVTQSSRYLVKRTGEKVFLECVQDMDHENMFWYRQDPGLGLRLIYFSYDVKMKEKGDIPEGYSVSREKKERFSLILESASTNQTSMYLCASSLRPGSPLHFGNGTRLTVT.

This clonotype was seen repeatedly, ten times or more. V is TRBV20-1 and J is TRBJ1-5; no clear D gene. This CDR3 comprises 15 residues. In germline, CDR1 is DFQATT, CDR2 SNEGSKA (reference sequence). V lost 0 bases, J lost 1 base, and 10 bases lay in between. This CDR3 reads CSARDFGRSNQPQHF. In nucleotides, the CDR3 is TGCAGTGCTAGAGATTTTGGGCGGAGCAATCAGCCCCAGCATTTT.